This TCR beta chain was sequenced in a study of Ad26.COV2.S vaccination and SARS-CoV-2 variants. For the study at large: In the COV1001 trial, the donor was in the Ad26.COV2.S arm. In the study, Ad26.COV2.S was injected intramuscularly once, or twice 56 days apart. Study conclusions and caveats: Reported findings describe substantial breadth in spike-specific CD8+ and CD4+ T cell responses following vaccination.

About this clone: Its antigen is not known.

Treatment of the sample: 19 received Ad26.COV2.S at low or high dose, single or two shots; about 5 received placebo; per-sample allocation not given. Sample collection was performed on day 63 after the first vaccine or placebo injection. The assay was immunoSEQ multiplex PCR, and TCRdb's table has in-frame clones only and misses some. The table has about 440,000 clones, roughly 91% seen once. The CDR3 sequence is 14 residues long. The V and J ends lost 4 bases and 2 bases, in that order; junction bases with no gene match: 1. The germline gives CDR1 SGHDN, CDR2 FVKESK. The receptor comes from a person between 18 and 65 years old who received the Ad26.COV2.S COVID-19 vaccine or a placebo. The input for sequencing was peripheral blood, taken in a trial of Ad26.COV2.S vaccine versus placebo. The chain couples TRBV14 to TRBJ2-3, with 9 bases fitting TRBD2. Here the CDR3 DNA reads TGTGCCAGCAGCCCGGGACTAGCCACAGATACGCAGTATTTT. This gives the protein CASSPGLATDTQYF.